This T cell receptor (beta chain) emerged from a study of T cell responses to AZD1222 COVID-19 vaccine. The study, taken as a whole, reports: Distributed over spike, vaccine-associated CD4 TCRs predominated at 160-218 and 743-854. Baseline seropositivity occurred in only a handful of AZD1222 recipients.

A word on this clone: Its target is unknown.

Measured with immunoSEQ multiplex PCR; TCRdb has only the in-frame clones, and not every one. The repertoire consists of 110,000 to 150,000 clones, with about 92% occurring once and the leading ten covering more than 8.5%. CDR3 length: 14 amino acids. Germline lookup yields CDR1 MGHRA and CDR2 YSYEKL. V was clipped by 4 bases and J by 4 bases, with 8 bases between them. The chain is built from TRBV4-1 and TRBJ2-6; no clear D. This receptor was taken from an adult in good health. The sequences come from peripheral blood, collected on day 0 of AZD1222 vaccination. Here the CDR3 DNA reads TGCGCCAGCAGCCCGACCCCCGGGGCCAACGTCCTGACTTTC. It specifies CASSPTPGANVLTF.